Described below is a single T cell receptor beta chain sequence and its context. Its antigen remains unknown. The V gene end was trimmed by 0 bases and the J gene end by 3 bases; junction bases not matched to a gene: 11. The CDR3 is made up of 18 amino acids. Germline CDR1 SGDLS, CDR2 YYNGEE. Sequencing was performed with immunoSEQ multiplex PCR; in TCRdb, only in-frame clones are kept and a portion is missing. The repertoire holds approximately 2,000,000 clones, with roughly 93% as singletons. This entry belongs to a study of shared clonotypes between healthy human individuals. General study results and limits: In contrast to clonotypes shared by all four donors, non-shared clonotypes had lower generation probabilities.

Cells designated naive CD8 were CD45RO-negative and were positively selected for CCR7, with terminally differentiated effector memory CD45RA+ cells excluded. Sequenced material: naive CD8+ T cells from PBMCs. The receptor comes from a man between 18 and 29 years old in good health. Some clones in this sample may be carry-over from other donors' samples. The chain joins TRBV9 to TRBJ1-3; TRBD1 aligns across 8 bases. The CDR3 loop is CASSVARGQGAIGNTIYF. The CDR3 nucleotides are TGTGCCAGCAGCGTAGCTCGCGGCCAGGGGGCAATTGGAAACACCATATATTTT.